The rows below give T cell receptor beta chains drawn from one sample of a study of read filtering for tumor transcriptome and immune sequencing. MiXCR was run by TCRdb on the reads, yielding one entry per CDR3 protein. The sample lists some 130,000 distinct CDR3 sequences, roughly 13% occurring once. The sample comprised a population of CD138-negative cells sorted from bone marrow. These receptors all stem from a donor at least 40 years old with multiple myeloma. Each CDR3 is given with its conserved first and last residue. The D gene is left open where the match is weak. The size of a clone is reported for some rows only, either as once, few or many, or as a class for expanded clones.

V gene	J gene	D gene	clone size	CDR3 DNA	CDR3 protein
TRBV2	TRBJ2-3	.	many	TGTGCCAGCACCGGGGGTAGCGGAAGCACAGATACGCAGTATTTT	CASTGGSGSTDTQYF
TRBV4-3	TRBJ1-2	.	.	TGCGCAAGCAGCCAAGATGCCCTATCCTTTGACGGCAGAGAAAATTATGGCAACACCTTC	CASSQDALSFDGRENYGNTF
TRBV12-5	TRBJ2-3	.	many	TGTGCTAGTGGTTTGTTTATCATTGGGGGAGCCGGCACAGATACGCAGTATTTT	CASGLFIIGGAGTDTQYF
TRBV6-6	TRBJ2-3	TRBD2	many	TGTGCCAGCAGTTACTCCGGGCCCCAAGGGCTAGCGGGAGGAATGGCAGATACGCAGTATTTT	CASSYSGPQGLAGGMADTQYF
TRBV3-1	TRBJ2-6	.	many	TGTGCCAGCAGCCAGCCCCCATGGAGACAGCCACGCTCTGGGGCCAACGTCCTGACTTTC	CASSQPPWRQPRSGANVLTF
TRBV6-1	TRBJ1-5	TRBD1	many	TGTGCCAGCGGCATCGAGACAGGGAATCAGCCCCAGCATTTT	CASGIETGNQPQHF
TRBV12-3/TRBV12-4	TRBJ1-4	.	many	TGTGCCAGCAGTCCGGACGGGAATGAAAAACTGTTTTTT	CASSPDGNEKLFF
TRBV19	TRBJ2-7	TRBD2	.	TGTGCCAGTGCCCCTGCTAGCGGGGGGACGTACGAGCAGTACTTC	CASAPASGGTYEQYF
TRBV11-2	TRBJ1-1	.	many	TGTGCCAGCAGCTCGCCCCTAGGGGTGACTGAAGCTTTCTTT	CASSSPLGVTEAFF
TRBV2	TRBJ2-7	.	few	TGTGCCAGCAGTGAGGAATGGGCCTACGAGCAGTACTTC	CASSEEWAYEQYF
TRBV4-2	TRBJ2-2	TRBD2	many	TGTGCCAGCAGGCCGGGACTAGCGGGGACTAACACCGGGGAGCTGTTTTTT	CASRPGLAGTNTGELFF
TRBV12-3/TRBV12-4	TRBJ2-2	.	.	TGTGCCAGCAAAAAGAACACCGGGGAGCTGTTTTTT	CASKKNTGELFF
TRBV5-1	TRBJ1-1	TRBD1	many	TGCGCCAGCAGGAGTATGGACAGGGGGCGTAAGGCTTTCTTT	CASRSMDRGRKAFF
TRBV7-3	TRBJ2-3	TRBD2	many	TGTGCCAGCAGTGGGACTAGCGGGAGTTCAGATACGCAGTATTTT	CASSGTSGSSDTQYF
TRBV11-3	TRBJ1-1	TRBD1	many	TGTGCCAGCAGCCCATACAGGGGAACTGAAGCTTTCTTT	CASSPYRGTEAFF
TRBV11-1	TRBJ2-1	TRBD2	many	TGTGCCAGCAGCGGTTCCGGGACTAGCGGGAGGGCCGTTTTCGATGAGCAGTTCTTC	CASSGSGTSGRAVFDEQFF
TRBV12-3/TRBV12-4	TRBJ2-1	TRBD1	many	TGTGCCAGCAGCCCAGGGGGCCGGGTTCGTGAGCAGTTCTTC	CASSPGGRVREQFF
TRBV29-1	TRBJ2-1	.	many	TGCAGCGTTGTAGCCCCTCCGGCCTACAATGAGCAGTTCTTC	CSVVAPPAYNEQFF
TRBV20-1	TRBJ1-1	TRBD1	many	TGCAGTGCTAGAGTAGGGCAGGGGGCCACTGAAGCTTTCTTT	CSARVGQGATEAFF
TRBV20-1	TRBJ1-2	TRBD1	.	TGCAGTGCTGGCGGGACAGGAACAGCTAACTATGGCTACACCTTC	CSAGGTGTANYGYTF
TRBV12-3/TRBV12-4	TRBJ2-5	.	many	TGTGCCAGCAGTCTTCAGGGTAAAGAGACCCAGTACTTC	CASSLQGKETQYF
TRBV5-5	TRBJ1-1	TRBD1	many	TGTGCCAGCAGCTTAACCGGGACAGGCTTGGAAGCTTTCTTT	CASSLTGTGLEAFF
TRBV20-1	TRBJ1-1	TRBD1	many	TGCAGTGCCCGACAGGGGGCTTCGTCAGCTTTCTTT	CSARQGASSAFF
TRBV7-9	TRBJ2-7	.	many	TGTGCCAGCAGCTTCGAGGGAGTAGAGCAGTACTTC	CASSFEGVEQYF
TRBV4-1	TRBJ2-7	.	many	TGCGCCAGCAGCCAAGCGGGGGGCATCTCCTACGAGCAGTACTTC	CASSQAGGISYEQYF
TRBV28	TRBJ1-2	.	many	TGTGCCAGCAGTTTTGCTCAGAACTATGGCTACACCTTC	CASSFAQNYGYTF